This TCR beta chain was identified in a study of blood T cells in healthy people across ages. At the level of the study: About one barcoded beta molecule per two T cells was the capture yield of template switching. Study results and caveats: Estimates drawn from one million T cells were deemed to understate diversity.

The ends were cut back, 6 bases at V and 6 bases at J, with 14 bases in the middle. The CDR3 sequence is 14 residues long. Per germline, CDR1 WNHNN and CDR2 SYGVQD (reference sequence). A J-beta primer mix and a sample-barcoded 5' primer were used in a second PCR of about 7 to 12 cycles. Tagging of each cDNA molecule was performed by a template-switch adaptor with 12 random nucleotides. TCRdb analysed the 5' RACE reads with MiXCR anew, one entry per CDR3 protein. The sample consists of approximately 800,000 distinct CDR3 sequences, roughly 50% of them appearing once. Comments on this clonotype: The antigen is undetermined.

The TCR was taken from a man at least 80 years old in good health. The chain combines TRBV10-1 with TRBJ1-4; D is possibly TRBD1 (5 bases). Sequencing was carried out using blood. The CDR3 loop is CASSGGGDHEKLFF. Written as DNA, the CDR3 is TGCGCCAGCAGCGGGGGTGGAGATCATGAAAAACTGTTTTTT.